These 29 T cell receptor beta chains came from one sample sequenced in a study of chemoradiotherapy in HPV16-positive cancers. Data came from immunoSEQ multiplex PCR; TCRdb stores just in-frame clones and leaves some out. Here the sample spans some 30,000 clones, 85% to 90% being singletons. Specimen: blood, collected from a patient who underwent chemoradiotherapy. The receptors were sampled from a human donor with HPV-associated anogenital cancer.

The V call is TRBV19, the J call TRBJ2-5, with D perhaps being TRBD1 or TRBD2 (6 bases each). V lost 5 bases and J 3 bases, leaving 13 bases between the germline ends. The CDR3 sequence is 14 residues long. Germline values: CDR1 LNHDA, CDR2 SQIVND (reference sequence). The CDR3 DNA is TGTGCCAGTAGTCCGGGCGGGACAAAAGAGACCCAGTACTTC. The encoded protein is CASSPGGTKETQYF. Combining the CDR3 with reference TRBV19 and TRBJ2-5 gives the whole variable domain DGGITQSPKYLFRKEGQNVTLSCEQNLNHDAMYWYRQDPGQGLRLIYYSQIVNDFQKGDIAEGYSVSREKKESFPLTVTSAQKNPTAFYLCASSPGGTKETQYFGPGTRLLVL.

The V gene is TRBV12-5, the J gene TRBJ1-1, with D hard to call. The CDR3 extends over 12 amino acids. Germline assignment: CDR1 LGHNT and CDR2 FRNRAP. Trimming shortened V by 5 bases and J by 3 bases, and 7 bases separated the two germline ends. The CDR3 is CASGPSDTEAFF. CDR3 in DNA: TGTGCTAGTGGTCCCTCGGACACTGAAGCTTTCTTT.

The CDR3 region is CASSRSSPSLFQYF. Written as DNA, the CDR3 is TGTGCCAGCAGTCGTTCGTCCCCCAGTCTATTTCAGTACTTC. This chain connects TRBV28 to TRBJ2-7; D not certain. Germline V lookup: CDR1 MDHEN, CDR2 SYDVKM. Deletions cut 5 bases from V and 10 bases from J, with 21 bases between. This CDR3 contains 14 residues.

The V gene is TRBV11-2, the J gene TRBJ1-2; possible D gene TRBD1, 5 bases. V lost 1 base and J lost 8, with 11 bases in between. CDR1 is SGHAT, CDR2 FQNNGV, per germline. This CDR3 comprises 13 residues. DNA of the CDR3: TGTGCCAGCAGCTTAGGGGGATGGGGCGGCTACACCTTC. Its protein is CASSLGGWGGYTF.

This chain links TRBV9 with TRBJ2-5, with D perhaps being TRBD1 or TRBD2 (6 bases each). CDR3 length equals 15 residues. Germline CDR1 and CDR2: SGDLS and YYNGEE. V dropped 7 bases and J dropped 4 bases, with 20 bases sitting between them. This CDR3 is CASGGQGSGGETQYF. The CDR3 DNA reads TGTGCCAGCGGGGGGCAGGGGTCCGGCGGAGAGACCCAGTACTTC.

V is TRBV6-5 and J is TRBJ1-6, with a weak D call TRBD1 (5 bases). Trimming took 0 bases from V and 5 from J, leaving 11 bases between them. This CDR3 has 16 residues. CDR1 is MNHEY and CDR2 is SVGAGI in the germline V gene. In DNA, the CDR3 is TGTGCCAGCAGTTACTCGGGGGGTCTGAATAATTCACCCCTCCACTTT. Its translation: CASSYSGGLNNSPLHF.

The V call is TRBV18, the J call TRBJ1-4, with a tentative D call TRBD1 (6 bases). Trimming stripped 4 bases from V and 3 bases from J, with 9 bases between. Germline assignment: CDR1 KGHSH and CDR2 LQKENI. The CDR3 runs 14 residues. The CDR3 nucleotides are TGTGCCAGCTCACTCGGACAGCCTAATGAAAAACTGTTTTTT. Its protein is CASSLGQPNEKLFF. Variable domain in full (rest from reference TRBV18 and TRBJ1-4): NAGVMQNPRHLVRRRGQEARLRCSPMKGHSHVYWYRQLPEEGLKFMVYLQKENIIDESGMPKERFSAEFPKEGPSILRIQQVVRGDSAAYFCASSLGQPNEKLFFGSGTQLSVL.

The V gene is TRBV2, the J gene TRBJ2-7, with D uncertain. This CDR3 has 16 residues. The V end lost 3 bases, the J end lost 0 bases, and 15 bases lay between the germline ends. Germline CDR1 SNHLY, CDR2 FYNNEI. Here the CDR3 reads CASSEIGRPLSYEQYF. For the CDR3, the DNA is TGTGCCAGCAGTGAGATCGGACGTCCCCTCTCCTACGAGCAGTACTTC.

The chain joins TRBV7-2 to TRBJ1-5; 9 nucleotides align to TRBD1. The CDR3 runs 13 residues. With 6 bases clipped from V and 7 bases from J, the junction kept 4 bases outside the gene matches. The germline V gene has CDR1 SGHTA and CDR2 FQGNSA. The CDR3 loop reads CASSRQGDQPQHF. CDR3 nucleotide sequence: TGTGCCAGCAGTCGACAGGGGGACCAGCCCCAGCATTTT.

The V call is TRBV6-6, the J call TRBJ2-3; D is unresolved. V was cut by 2 bases and J by 1 base, with 10 bases left in between. Germline V CDR1 and CDR2: MNHNY, SVGAGI (reference sequence). CDR3 length: 15 residues. As DNA, the CDR3 is TGTGCCAGCAGTTACGGGGATGTTGGCACAGATACGCAGTATTTT. Its protein is CASSYGDVGTDTQYF.

The rearrangement joins TRBV19 to TRBJ2-1, with 9 bases that match TRBD2. The CDR3 loop spans 15 amino acids. The V gene's germline CDR1 is LNHDA and CDR2 SQIVND (reference sequence). After removal of 5 bases from V and 6 bases from J, the junction contained 8 bases not matched to a gene. As DNA, the CDR3 is TGTGCCAGTAGTCGCCTCGGCGGGGGGGCCAATGAGCAGTTCTTC. Its translation is CASSRLGGGANEQFF. The variable domain in full, with the rest retrieved from reference TRBV19 and TRBJ2-1, is DGGITQSPKYLFRKEGQNVTLSCEQNLNHDAMYWYRQDPGQGLRLIYYSQIVNDFQKGDIAEGYSVSREKKESFPLTVTSAQKNPTAFYLCASSRLGGGANEQFFGPGTRLTVL.

CDR3 sequence reads: CASSLDQVAYNEQFF. The CDR3 DNA reads TGTGCCAGCAGCTTAGATCAGGTAGCCTACAATGAGCAGTTCTTC. The rearrangement links TRBV11-2 to TRBJ2-1; the D is unclear. The ends were cut back, 0 bases at V and 2 bases at J, with 8 bases in the middle. Looked up from germline, CDR1 is SGHAT and CDR2 is FQNNGV. CDR3 size: 15 residues.

The V call is TRBV11-3, the J call TRBJ2-3; possible D gene TRBD2, 6 bases. Germline V gene data show CDR1 as SGHNT and CDR2 as YENEEA. The CDR3 is made up of 16 amino acids. V lost 4 bases, J lost 2 bases, and 16 bases lay in between. The CDR3 here is CASSSAGPTLTDTQYF. In nucleotides, the CDR3 is TGTGCCAGCAGCTCTGCGGGGCCCACCCTCACAGATACGCAGTATTTT.

V is TRBV9 and J is TRBJ1-3, with D possibly being TRBD1 (5 bases). Germline V gene lookup returns CDR1 SGDLS and CDR2 YYNGEE. The CDR3 is 14 residues long. The V end lost 0 bases, the J end lost 4 bases, and 8 bases lay between the germline ends. The CDR3 DNA is TGTGCCAGCAGCGTAGGCACAGGAGGAAACACCATATATTTT. Translating gives CASSVGTGGNTIYF.

The chain couples TRBV29-1 to TRBJ1-4; D possibly corresponds to TRBD1 (5 bases). Germline values: CDR1 SQVTM, CDR2 ANQGSEA. V dropped 4 bases and J dropped 1 base, with 10 bases sitting between them. The CDR3 extends over 14 amino acids. This CDR3 is CSVALGGTNEKLFF. CDR3 nucleotides: TGCAGCGTTGCCCTCGGGGGAACTAATGAAAAACTGTTTTTT.

This sequence joins TRBV7-2 and TRBJ1-2; 7 nucleotides match TRBD1. Looked up from germline, CDR1 is SGHTA and CDR2 is FQGNSA. CDR3 size: 15 residues. After removal of 5 bases from V and 0 bases from J, the junction contained 6 bases not matched to a gene. CDR3 bases: TGTGCCAGCAGCATTGGGACAGTAACTAACTATGGCTACACCTTC. It codes for CASSIGTVTNYGYTF.

The rearrangement links TRBV7-2 to TRBJ2-3, with TRBD1 matching over 9 bases. CDR3 length: 14 residues. Germline trimming cut 8 bases from V and 5 bases from J; bases unmatched to any gene: 8. Germline loops: CDR1 SGHTA, CDR2 FQGNSA. CDR3 DNA sequence: TGTGCCAGCTCGGGACAGGGTGGTTTAGATACGCAGTATTTT. This encodes CASSGQGGLDTQYF.

V usage is TRBV18 and J usage is TRBJ1-2; D gene unclear. Trimming pared 0 bases from V and 3 bases from J, leaving 8 bases between. The CDR3 contains 14 residues. Germline CDR1 KGHSH, CDR2 LQKENI. The chain's CDR3 is CASSPPLGYYGYTF. The CDR3 DNA is TGTGCCAGCTCACCACCGTTGGGGTACTATGGCTACACCTTC.

The J gene is TRBJ1-1, the V gene TRBV10-3, with D uncertain. The ends were cut back, 4 bases at V and 4 bases at J, with 13 bases in the middle. Germline V gene lookup returns CDR1 ENHRY and CDR2 SYGVKD. This CDR3 comprises 14 residues. In nucleotides, the CDR3 is TGTGCCATCAGTGCCCCGGAGGAGTCCACTGAAGCTTTCTTT. Its protein is CAISAPEESTEAFF.

The chain is built from TRBV2 and TRBJ1-2; 11 bases are shared with TRBD1. Germline values: CDR1 SNHLY, CDR2 FYNNEI. The V segment lost 6 bases and the J segment 2 bases; nucleotides outside the gene matches: 5. CDR3 length: 15 residues. DNA of the CDR3: TGTGCCAGCAGCCCCAGGACAGGGGGCAACTATGGCTACACCTTC. It is translated as CASSPRTGGNYGYTF.

The rearrangement links TRBV5-6 to TRBJ1-4; 7 bases are a match to TRBD1. Per the germline V gene, CDR1 is SGHDT and CDR2 is YYEEEE. This CDR3 comprises 15 residues. V shed 2 bases and J 6 bases; nucleotides not matched to a gene: 7. The CDR3 bases are TGTGCCAGCAGCTTCACAGGGGAGGGGGATGAAAAACTGTTTTTT. This translates into CASSFTGEGDEKLFF. Full variable domain (missing parts from reference TRBV5-6 and TRBJ1-4): DAGVTQSPTHLIKTRGQQVTLRCSPKSGHDTVSWYQQALGQGPQFIFQYYEEEERQRGNFPDRFSGHQFPNYSSELNVNALLLGDSALYLCASSFTGEGDEKLFFGSGTQLSVL.

This chain links TRBV7-9 with TRBJ1-3; perhaps TRBD1 as D (5 bases). Trimming cost V 4 bases and J 1 base, with 8 bases left between them. Germline lookup yields CDR1 SEHNR and CDR2 FQNEAQ (reference sequence). The CDR3 consists of 14 residues. The CDR3 sequence: CASSSTESGNTIYF. The CDR3 nucleotides read TGTGCCAGCAGCTCGACAGAATCTGGAAACACCATATATTTT.

This chain uses TRBV5-1 with TRBJ1-4; D uncertain. V was clipped by 4 bases and J by 1 base, with 11 bases between them. Germline assignment: CDR1 SGHRS and CDR2 YFSETQ. The CDR3 sequence is 15 residues long. The CDR3 coding sequence is TGCGCCAGCAGCCCGTCGGTTCTAACTAATGAAAAACTGTTTTTT. This sequence encodes CASSPSVLTNEKLFF.

The CDR3, as DNA: TGTGCCAGTAGTATAAAGGACAGGGTAATTGGCTACACCTTC. Its protein is CASSIKDRVIGYTF. The chain links TRBV19 to TRBJ1-2, with 8 bases fitting TRBD1. CDR3 length equals 14 residues. CDR1 LNHDA and CDR2 SQIVND come from the germline V gene (reference sequence). The ends lost 2 bases at V and 7 bases at J; junction bases unmatched: 6.

This clone was found once. Sequence at one end of the junction differs from germline and may be a read error. The J gene is TRBJ2-5, the V gene TRBV6-5, with D maybe TRBD2 (6 bases). This CDR3 is 15 amino acids long. Germline V gene lookup returns CDR1 MNHEY and CDR2 SVGAGI. CDR3 amino acids: CASSDSNGGQETQYF. The DNA of the CDR3 is TGTGCCAGCAGTGACTCTAACGGGGGACAAGAGACCCAGTACTTC.

CDR3 coding DNA: TGTGCCAGCAGCTTAGTAGGCGGGGGGATGGGCGAGCAGTACTTC. Translated, it gives CASSLVGGGMGEQYF. V gene TRBV11-2 combines with J gene TRBJ2-7, with TRBD2 matching 8 bases. Trimming at V came to 1 base and at J to 6 bases, leaving 8 bases not matched to a gene. From germline, CDR1 is SGHAT and CDR2 FQNNGV. The CDR3 contains 15 residues. Supplemented by reference TRBV11-2 and TRBJ2-7, the full variable domain reads EAGVAQSPRYKIIEKRQSVAFWCNPISGHATLYWYQQILGQGPKLLIQFQNNGVVDDSQLPKDRFSAERLKGVDSTLKIQPAKLEDSAVYLCASSLVGGGMGEQYFGPGTRLTVT.

The genes are TRBV19 and TRBJ2-1; TRBD2 agrees at 7 bases. CDR3 length equals 16 residues. Germline V gene data show CDR1 as LNHDA and CDR2 as SQIVND (reference sequence). J lost 4 bases, V lost 5 bases, and 11 bases had no gene match. The CDR3 is CASSGAVAGVYNEQFF. CDR3 nucleotide sequence: TGTGCCAGTAGTGGGGCCGTAGCGGGTGTATACAATGAGCAGTTCTTC.

V is TRBV29-1 and J is TRBJ2-7, with unresolved D. The germline V gene has CDR1 SQVTM and CDR2 ANQGSEA. Trimming shortened V by 2 bases and J by 4 bases, and 6 bases separated the two germline ends. The CDR3 is made up of 11 amino acids. CDR3 residues: CSVEPQYEQYF. CDR3 DNA: TGCAGCGTTGAACCCCAGTACGAGCAGTACTTC.

This chain connects TRBV10-2 to TRBJ1-1; 8 bases are shared with TRBD1. The CDR3 consists of 13 residues. Germline CDR1 is WSHSY and CDR2 is SAAADI. With V trimmed by 5 bases and J by 4 bases, 3 bases remained unmatched. The CDR3 sequence is CASSRQGRTEAFF. The CDR3 DNA follows: TGCGCCAGCAGTCGACAGGGGCGCACTGAAGCTTTCTTT.